Below are 28 T cell receptor beta chains sequenced from a single sample in a study of Ad26.COV2.S vaccination and SARS-CoV-2 variants. Here immunoSEQ multiplex PCR was the method, and the copy in TCRdb shows in-frame clones only, minus some. Among around 300,000 clones listed, 86% were seen once. Treatment given: around 19 received Ad26.COV2.S at low or high dose, single or two shots; roughly five received placebo; per-sample allocation not given. Following the first vaccine or placebo injection, samples were taken on day 63. This material consisted of peripheral blood, taken in a trial of Ad26.COV2.S vaccine versus placebo. The receptors here all came from a person aged 18-65 years who received the Ad26.COV2.S COVID-19 vaccine or a placebo.

This chain joins TRBV4-2 and TRBJ1-1, with TRBD1 as a possible D gene (5 bases). The CDR3 is 17 residues long. V was cut by 0 bases and J by 0 bases, with 14 bases left in between. Per germline, CDR1 LGHNA and CDR2 YNFKEQ. CDR3 nucleotides: TGTGCCAGCAGCCAAGATTACACGGCAGGGATGAACACTGAAGCTTTCTTT. This encodes CASSQDYTAGMNTEAFF.

The chain has TRBV6-5 and TRBJ2-7; TRBD1 aligns across 9 bases. This CDR3 spans 14 amino acids. Trimming cost V 6 bases and J 4 bases; bases outside gene matches: 7. Germline V lookup: CDR1 MNHEY, CDR2 SVGAGI. The CDR3: CASSHRDRVYEQYF. The CDR3 DNA follows: TGTGCCAGCAGCCACCGGGACAGGGTGTACGAGCAGTACTTC.

The chain joins TRBV6-5 to TRBJ2-7; TRBD1 agrees at 7 bases. J lost 0 bases, V lost 7 bases, and 6 bases had no gene match. The CDR3 runs 14 residues. CDR1 and CDR2 (germline): MNHEY, SVGAGI. CDR3 DNA sequence: TGTGCCAGCACCCCTCGGACAGGCTCCTACGAGCAGTACTTC. It yields the protein CASTPRTGSYEQYF.

The V and J genes are TRBV25-1 and TRBJ2-3; perhaps TRBD2 as D (5 bases). The CDR3 contains 14 residues. From germline, CDR1 is MGHDK and CDR2 SYGVNS. Between the trimmed V and J ends, which lost 4 bases and 2 bases, there was a span of 10 bases. The CDR3 sequence: CASSAPGYTDTQYF. DNA for the CDR3: TGTGCCAGCAGTGCACCGGGGTACACAGATACGCAGTATTTT.

This clone has more than one count but fewer than ten. The chain carries TRBV6-6 and TRBJ2-7; maybe TRBD1 (5 bases). The V gene's germline CDR1 is MNHNY and CDR2 SVGAGI (reference sequence). Trimming took 5 bases from V and 4 from J, leaving 12 bases between them. CDR3 length: 13 amino acids. The CDR3, as DNA: TGTGCCAGCAGTCAGACAGCCATGTACGAGCAGTACTTC. Translating gives CASSQTAMYEQYF.

The V call is TRBV7-2, the J call TRBJ2-1; 14 bases match TRBD2. Germline V CDR1 and CDR2: SGHTA, FQGNSA. Trimming removed 1 base from V and 8 bases from J; junction bases left unmatched: 1. CDR3 length equals 15 residues. Here the CDR3 reads CASSLGTSGRYEQFF. CDR3 nucleotide sequence: TGTGCCAGCAGCTTAGGGACTAGCGGGAGGTATGAGCAGTTCTTC.

The chain recombines TRBV6-1 with TRBJ1-5; no definite D call. The CDR3 spans 18 residues. The germline gives CDR1 MNHNS, CDR2 SASEGT. Trimming removed 1 base at V and 0 bases at J, with 16 bases between. CDR3 nucleotide sequence: TGTGCCAGCAGTGAAGGGGCAGACTCCACTTTTAGCAATCAGCCCCAGCATTTT. It yields the protein CASSEGADSTFSNQPQHF.

The chain links TRBV25-1 to TRBJ1-4; 9 nucleotides align to TRBD1. The ends lost 5 bases at V and 7 bases at J; junction bases unmatched: 5. This CDR3 spans 14 amino acids. Looked up from germline, CDR1 is MGHDK and CDR2 is SYGVNS. The CDR3 nucleotides are TGTGCCAGCAGTCGGGGACAGGGTGGTGAAAAACTGTTTTTT. It specifies CASSRGQGGEKLFF.

V and J are TRBV5-1 and TRBJ2-4; 7 bases align to TRBD2. This CDR3 is 15 amino acids long. Germline V gene data show CDR1 as SGHRS and CDR2 as YFSETQ. The V and J ends lost 4 bases and 7 bases, in that order; junction bases with no gene match: 11. Written as DNA, the CDR3 is TGCGCCAGCAGCGTCGGCGGGAGTGAGGCGAACATTCAGTACTTC. This translates into CASSVGGSEANIQYF.

V is TRBV11-2 and J is TRBJ1-4, with TRBD1 identical over 9 bases. The CDR3 has 14 amino acids. Germline trimming cut 5 bases from V and 8 bases from J; bases unmatched to any gene: 6. CDR1 is SGHAT, CDR2 FQNNGV, per germline. The CDR3: CASSLGTGLEKLFF. CDR3 DNA: TGTGCCAGCAGCCTGGGGACAGGGCTCGAAAAACTGTTTTTT.

This clone has a handful of counts. The V call is TRBV24-1, the J call TRBJ1-5; no definite D call. This CDR3 has 14 amino acids. Between the trimmed V and J ends, which lost 10 bases and 4 bases, there was a span of 16 bases. Germline V gene data show CDR1 as KGHDR and CDR2 as SFDVKD. The chain's CDR3 is CATSRAAYNQPQHF. The CDR3 nucleotides read TGTGCCACATCCCGGGCTGCTTATAATCAGCCCCAGCATTTT.

The chain joins TRBV7-2 to TRBJ1-4; D possibly corresponds to TRBD1 (6 bases). The germline CDR1 and CDR2 sequences are SGHTA and FQGNSA. The CDR3 has 15 residues. V gave up 4 bases and J gave up 5 bases, with 14 bases separating them. CDR3 amino acids: CASSSQTGGNEKLFF. In DNA form, the CDR3 reads TGTGCCAGCAGCTCGCAGACAGGAGGGAATGAAAAACTGTTTTTT. Full variable domain (missing parts from reference TRBV7-2 and TRBJ1-4): GAGVSQSPSNKVTEKGKDVELRCDPISGHTALYWYRQSLGQGLEFLIYFQGNSAPDKSGLPSDRFSAERTGGSVSTLTIQRTQQEDSAVYLCASSSQTGGNEKLFFGSGTQLSVL.

The V gene is TRBV19, the J gene TRBJ1-1; D possibly corresponds to TRBD1 (6 bases). V lost 5 bases and J 1 base, leaving 14 bases between the germline ends. There are 15 residues in the CDR3. Germline CDR1 and CDR2: LNHDA and SQIVND (reference sequence). This CDR3 reads CASSPRDIPNTEAFF. The CDR3 DNA sequence: TGTGCCAGTAGTCCCCGGGACATACCGAACACTGAAGCTTTCTTT.

In its sample, this clone was seen a few times. The chain couples TRBV11-3 to TRBJ2-2, with TRBD1 matching 7 bases. In germline, CDR1 is SGHNT, CDR2 YENEEA. The CDR3 runs to 15 residues. V was pared by 4 bases and J by 5 bases, with 7 bases of the junction left unmatched. In nucleotides, the CDR3 is TGTGCCAGCAGCTCACGGGACAGATCTACCGGGGAGCTGTTTTTT. Translating it yields CASSSRDRSTGELFF.

Details on this clone: Other nucleotide sequences in the sample specify the same CDR3. The V gene is TRBV5-4, the J gene TRBJ2-6; no clear D. V was shortened by 0 bases and J by 0 bases, with 4 bases between the two germline ends. The germline V gene encodes CDR1 SGHNT and CDR2 YYREEE (reference sequence). The CDR3 covers 15 residues. CDR3 bases: TGTGCCAGCAGCTTGGAAGGCTCTGGGGCCAACGTCCTGACTTTC. This encodes CASSLEGSGANVLTF.

This clone appeared a few times. The gene calls are TRBV2 and TRBJ1-6; D not certain. V gave up 3 bases and J gave up 6 bases, with 9 bases separating them. The CDR3 has 14 residues. Germline values: CDR1 SNHLY, CDR2 FYNNEI. The CDR3 DNA reads as TGTGCCAGCAGTGAGTTTGGGATTAATTCACCCCTCCACTTT. This codes for CASSEFGINSPLHF.

This chain uses TRBV10-3 with TRBJ1-2, with D tentatively TRBD1 (5 bases). This CDR3 spans 14 amino acids. From germline, CDR1 is ENHRY and CDR2 SYGVKD. V lost 0 bases, J lost 5 bases, and 10 bases lay in between. DNA for the CDR3: TGTGCCATCAGTGAGTCGATTGGGGCGTATGGCTACACCTTC. This sequence encodes CAISESIGAYGYTF.

Regarding this clone: The sample holds other DNA sequences that translate to the same CDR3. This sequence joins TRBV27 and TRBJ2-7, with D hard to call. In germline, CDR1 is MNHEY, CDR2 SMNVEV (reference sequence). With 0 bases removed from V and 4 bases from J, the gap between germline ends came to 4 bases. This CDR3 contains 12 residues. The CDR3 region is CASSLSGYEQYF. The CDR3 nucleotides read TGTGCCAGCAGTTTATCGGGGTACGAGCAGTACTTC.

The chain is built from TRBV4-3 and TRBJ2-3; D tentatively fits TRBD1 or TRBD2 (5 bases each). CDR1 and CDR2 (germline): LGHNA, YSLEER. The CDR3 spans 14 residues. Trimming removed 0 bases from V and 3 bases from J, with 7 bases in between. The CDR3 sequence: CASSQDEGTDTQYF. CDR3 DNA: TGCGCCAGCAGCCAAGATGAGGGGACAGATACGCAGTATTTT.

This chain links TRBV12-3 or TRBV12-4 with TRBJ1-2, with no clear D. The CDR3 has 12 residues. V was shortened by 3 bases and J by 8 bases, with 10 bases between the two germline ends. The CDR3 reads CASSFRPDGYTF. CDR3 nucleotides: TGTGCCAGCAGTTTTCGTCCCGACGGCTACACCTTC.

The J gene is TRBJ1-6, the V gene TRBV6-4, with a weak D call TRBD1 (5 bases). With 8 bases removed from V and 10 bases from J, the gap between germline ends came to 15 bases. Looked up from germline, CDR1 is MRHNA and CDR2 is SNTAGT. CDR3 length: 13 residues. CDR3 region: CASREGLFSPLHF. The CDR3 bases are TGTGCCAGCCGAGAGGGGTTATTCTCACCCCTCCACTTT.

This clone was seen a few times. V and J are TRBV28 and TRBJ1-5, with 10 positions matching TRBD1. The V gene's germline CDR1 is MDHEN and CDR2 SYDVKM. V trimming: 3 bases; J trimming: 3 bases; junction bases outside the gene matches: 5. CDR3 length equals 16 residues. DNA for the CDR3: TGTGCCAGCAGTTTGGTCGGACAGGGGGACAATCAGCCCCAGCATTTT. Its protein is CASSLVGQGDNQPQHF.

This clone was seen a few times. This rearrangement joins TRBV13 to TRBJ2-7; no clear D. The CDR3 has 14 residues. V was shortened by 5 bases and J by 3 bases, with 14 bases between the two germline ends. Germline CDR1 and CDR2: PRHDT and FYEKMQ (reference sequence). In nucleotides, the CDR3 is TGTGCCAGCAGCCCCGGATCTGAGCGCTACGAGCAGTACTTC. As protein: CASSPGSERYEQYF.

This sequence joins TRBV4-2 and TRBJ1-2, with a tentative D call TRBD1 (6 bases). Germline V lookup: CDR1 LGHNA, CDR2 YNFKEQ. V was cut by 1 base and J by 5 bases, with 14 bases left in between. This CDR3 is 15 amino acids long. The CDR3 reads CASSQGDTKLYGYTF. The CDR3 DNA reads TGTGCCAGCAGCCAAGGGGACACGAAGCTATATGGCTACACCTTC.

This chain uses TRBV7-2 with TRBJ1-3; 7 bases map to TRBD1. Germline CDR1 is SGHTA and CDR2 is FQGNSA. The CDR3 covers 15 residues. After removal of 5 bases from V and 1 base from J, the junction contained 5 bases not matched to a gene. This chain's CDR3 is CASSLGQYSGNTIYF. In DNA form, the CDR3 reads TGTGCCAGCAGCCTGGGACAGTATTCTGGAAACACCATATATTTT.

This chain joins TRBV5-6 and TRBJ2-2, with TRBD1 identical over 9 bases. The CDR3 sequence is 16 residues long. CDR1 SGHDT and CDR2 YYEEEE come from the germline V gene. J was trimmed by 6 bases and V by 6 bases; bases with no gene match: 12. The CDR3 coding sequence is TGTGCCAGCACCTCATCCGGGACAGGGTTCGCCGGGGAGCTGTTTTTT. Residues: CASTSSGTGFAGELFF.

V and J are TRBV24-1 and TRBJ2-5; the D gene is possibly TRBD1 (6 bases). The CDR3 has 13 amino acids. V shed 6 bases and J shed 4 bases, with 11 bases lying between them. CDR1 is KGHDR and CDR2 is SFDVKD in the germline V gene. Here the CDR3 DNA reads TGTGCCACCAGTCAATCAGGGGCAGAGACCCAGTACTTC. Translation: CATSQSGAETQYF.

This chain joins TRBV6-4 and TRBJ1-4; 8 bases are a match to TRBD1. CDR1 MRHNA and CDR2 SNTAGT come from the germline V gene. The CDR3 spans 14 residues. J gave up 8 bases and V 0 bases, and 2 bases lay outside the gene matches. The CDR3, as DNA: TGTGCCAGCAGTGACTCCGGACAGGGAGAAAAACTGTTTTTT. Protein: CASSDSGQGEKLFF.